Shown below are 29 T cell receptor beta chains from a single sample sequenced in a study of T cells in women clearing cervical HPV infection. Measured with immunoSEQ multiplex PCR; TCRdb has only the in-frame clones, and not every one. The sample's table shows around 37,000 clones. Material for sequencing was blood buffy coat. All receptors derive from a woman between 18 and 69 years old with a cervical HPV16 infection that either progressed to CIN3+ or cleared (not recorded which).

Points on this clone: The read terminates 3 residues before the CDR3 end, so the remaining end is supplied by the germline J gene. This chain connects TRBV5-1 to TRBJ2-2, with 10 nucleotides matching TRBD2. The V segment lost 4 bases and the J segment 5 bases; nucleotides outside the gene matches: 11. The germline V gene encodes CDR1 SGHRS and CDR2 YFSETQ. CDR3 length equals 17 residues. The CDR3 loop is CASSVTPGLASTGELFF. CDR3 DNA (partial): TGCGCCAGCAGCGTTACTCCGGGACTAGCGAGTACCGGGGAG.

A note on this clone: The read stops 3 residues short of the end of the CDR3; the missing end is completed from the germline J gene. The genes are TRBV7-9 and TRBJ1-2; D remains unclear. Trimming pared 5 bases from V and 4 bases from J, leaving 14 bases between. Germline V gives CDR1 SEHNR, CDR2 FQNEAQ (reference sequence). The CDR3 runs to 14 residues. The CDR3 is CASSQLGVFYGYTF. CDR3 bases read: TGTGCCAGCAGCCAACTCGGGGTGTTCTATGGC.

As to this clone: From the germline J gene comes the end of the CDR3, since the read stops 3 residues before it. The J gene is TRBJ2-3, the V gene TRBV5-1, with 7 positions matching TRBD2. The CDR3 has 18 residues. Germline CDR1 and CDR2: SGHRS and YFSETQ. The sequenced CDR3 bases are TGCGCCAGCAGCCAACCCCAACTAGCGAGCCTCACCCCGGAGACG. Translating gives CASSQPQLASLTPET. The CDR3, in full, reads CASSQPQLASLTPETQYF.

About this clone: The CDR3 is cut off 3 residues early in the read; its end comes from the germline J gene. The J gene is TRBJ2-3, the V gene TRBV7-3, with a possible D match to TRBD2 (5 bases). Trimming took off 4 bases at V and 5 bases at J, with 13 bases between the two ends. This CDR3 spans 14 amino acids. Germline V lookup: CDR1 SGHTA, CDR2 FQGTGA. The CDR3 sequence: CASSSLGGLDTQYF. CDR3 bases read: TGTGCCAGCAGCTCTCTCGGCGGGTTAGATACG.

Points on this clone: Read data end 3 residues before the CDR3 end; the end is taken from the germline J gene. The chain carries TRBV11-2 and TRBJ2-3; TRBD2 is a possible D gene (6 bases). Trimming removed 5 bases at V and 5 bases at J, with 11 bases between. In germline, CDR1 is SGHAT, CDR2 FQNNGV. This CDR3 has 13 amino acids. The chain's CDR3 is CASSRLELDTQYF. Partial CDR3 DNA: TGTGCCAGCAGCCGACTAGAGTTAGATACG.

Worth noting for this clone: The read halts 3 residues ahead of the CDR3 end, with the missing end drawn from the germline J gene. The chain links TRBV5-1 to TRBJ2-7; TRBD1 agrees at 8 bases. J gave up 5 bases and V 6 bases, and 13 bases lay outside the gene matches. The CDR3 is 15 amino acids. CDR1 is SGHRS and CDR2 is YFSETQ in the germline V gene. The CDR3 sequence is CASNLGQGPIHEQYF. CDR3 DNA (partial): TGCGCCAGCAACTTAGGACAGGGTCCCATCCACGAG.

As to this clone: The CDR3 is cut off 3 residues early in the read; its end comes from the germline J gene. V is TRBV14 and J is TRBJ2-5; D uncertain. This CDR3 contains 16 residues. Germline V gene sequence: CDR1 SGHDN, CDR2 FVKESK. Trimming stripped 4 bases from V and 5 bases from J, with 20 bases between. Here the CDR3 reads CASSPGLNMRGETQYF. CDR3 bases read: TGTGCCAGCAGCCCAGGTCTCAACATGCGTGGGGAGACC.

For this clone: The missing CDR3 end, 3 residues past where the read stops, is filled in from the germline J gene. The genes are TRBV20-1 and TRBJ1-2; 7 positions agree with TRBD1. V trimming: 0 bases; J trimming: 7 bases; junction bases outside the gene matches: 11. CDR1 and CDR2 from the germline V gene are DFQATT and SNEGSKA (reference sequence). The CDR3 is 15 amino acids. The covered CDR3 bases are TGCAGTGCTAGAGACCCCAATTGGGGACAGAGTGGC. Encoded protein: CSARDPNWGQSG. In full, the CDR3 is CSARDPNWGQSGYTF.

With respect to this clone: The DNA ends 3 residues before the CDR3 does, and the rest of the CDR3 is filled in from the germline J gene. The V and J genes are TRBV2 and TRBJ1-3; no clear D gene. CDR1 is SNHLY and CDR2 is FYNNEI in the germline V gene. The CDR3 covers 14 residues. Trimming cost V 4 bases and J 3 bases, with 10 bases left between them. The CDR3 sequence is CASSAKVFGNTIYF. The CDR3 bases that were read are TGTGCCAGCAGTGCCAAGGTATTTGGAAACACC. The whole variable domain, remainder taken from reference TRBV2 and TRBJ1-3, is EPEVTQTPSHQVTQMGQEVILRCVPISNHLYFYWYRQILGQKVEFLVSFYNNEISEKSEIFDDQFSVERPDGSNFTLKIRSTKLEDSAMYFCASSAKVFGNTIYFGEGSWLTVV.

Concerning this clone itself: The observed sequence ends 3 residues before the CDR3 terminus, with the missing tail filled in from the germline J gene. The chain links TRBV19 to TRBJ2-2, with 8 bases matching TRBD1. The ends lost 8 bases at V and 5 bases at J; junction bases unmatched: 16. The CDR3 is 17 residues long. The germline V gene encodes CDR1 LNHDA and CDR2 SQIVND (reference sequence). The CDR3 DNA, read in part, is TGTGCCAGTGAAAGAGGGACAGGTGGTTTATTGACCGGGGAG. Its protein product is CASERGTGGLLTGE. The entire CDR3 protein is CASERGTGGLLTGELFF.

This clone shows up as medium-sized by frequency. The sequence runs out 3 residues before the end of the CDR3; the remainder is reconstructed from the germline J gene. The rearrangement uses TRBV20-1 and TRBJ1-3; a weak D match, TRBD1 (5 bases). The length of the CDR3 is 16 residues. The germline gives CDR1 DFQATT, CDR2 SNEGSKA (reference sequence). With 3 bases removed from V and 0 bases from J, the gap between germline ends came to 15 bases. The covered CDR3 bases are TGCAGTGCTAGCCGGGGGGTCCCTTCCTCTGGAAACACC. Its translation: CSASRGVPSSGNT. In full, the CDR3 reads CSASRGVPSSGNTIYF.

A remark on this clone: The CDR3 goes on 3 residues after the read ends, and that part is filled in from the germline J gene. The chain uses TRBV7-3 and TRBJ2-1, with 9 positions matching TRBD2. The V segment lost 5 bases and the J segment 0 bases; nucleotides outside the gene matches: 11. This CDR3 region has 18 residues. CDR1 is SGHTA and CDR2 is FQGTGA in the germline V gene. CDR3 bases read: TGTGCCAGCAGCCTCGAGATAGCGGGAGTCACCTCCTACAATGAG. This codes for CASSLEIAGVTSYNE. The full CDR3 is CASSLEIAGVTSYNEQFF.

To note about this clone: The read stops 3 residues short of the end of the CDR3; the missing end is completed from the germline J gene. The chain carries TRBV5-5 and TRBJ1-2, with D possibly being TRBD1 (5 bases). The CDR3 runs to 15 residues. The germline V gene has CDR1 SGHKS and CDR2 YYEKEE (reference sequence). The CDR3 spells CASSTDWSDTGTYTF. The covered CDR3 bases are TGTGCCAGCAGCACAGACTGGTCGGACACGGGTACC.

To note about this clone: The CDR3 is cut off 3 residues early in the read; its end comes from the germline J gene. V gene TRBV5-1 combines with J gene TRBJ1-1; D unclear. CDR3 length equals 13 residues. V shed 2 bases and J shed 3 bases, with 8 bases lying between them. Looked up from germline, CDR1 is SGHRS and CDR2 is YFSETQ. The CDR3 sequence: CASSFGRDTEAFF. The sequenced part of the CDR3 DNA is TGCGCCAGCAGCTTTGGCAGAGACACTGAA.

The part of the CDR3 DNA that was read is TGTGCCAGCAGTGGTGGGGCGGAAAATTCACCG. Translated: CASSGGAENSP. The complete CDR3 protein is CASSGGAENSPLFF. The J gene is TRBJ2-2, the V gene TRBV2, with D tentatively TRBD1 (5 bases). The CDR3 end lies 3 residues beyond the end of the read and is filled in from the germline J gene. Looked up from germline, CDR1 is SNHLY and CDR2 is FYNNEI. This CDR3 region has 14 residues. The variable domain in full, with the rest retrieved from reference TRBV2 and TRBJ2-2, is EPEVTQTPSHQVTQMGQEVILRCVPISNHLYFYWYRQILGQKVEFLVSFYNNEISEKSEIFDDQFSVERPDGSNFTLKIRSTKLEDSAMYFCASSGGAENSPLFFGEGSRLTVL.

A remark on this clone: With the read ending 3 residues before the CDR3 end, the germline J gene is used to fill in that end. The chain joins TRBV30 to TRBJ1-6; 10 nucleotides align to TRBD1. This CDR3 has 19 amino acids. V gave up 4 bases and J gave up 5 bases; unmatched junction bases: 17. In germline, CDR1 is GTSNPN, CDR2 SVGIG (reference sequence). The CDR3 sequence is CAWTRTGGDLLQNNSPLHF. CDR3 DNA (partial): TGTGCCTGGACTAGGACAGGGGGAGATCTTTTACAAAATAATTCACCC. Full variable domain (rest looked up from reference TRBV30 and TRBJ1-6): SQTIHQWPATLVQPVGSPLSLECTVEGTSNPNLYWYRQAAGRGLQLLFYSVGIGQISSEVPQNLSASRPQDRQFILSSKKLLLSDSGFYLCAWTRTGGDLLQNNSPLHFGNGTRLTVT.

Points on this clone: The read ends 3 residues shy of where the CDR3 ends; the end is completed using the germline J gene. The rearrangement joins TRBV12-3 or TRBV12-4 to TRBJ2-7; D possibly corresponds to TRBD1 (5 bases). The CDR3 spans 14 residues. The V end was cut by 2 bases, the J end by 2 bases, with 10 bases between. CDR3 region: CASSLSGYPYEQYF. The covered CDR3 bases are TGTGCCAGCAGTTTATCAGGGTACCCCTACGAG.

On this clone itself: The read falls 3 residues short of the CDR3 end, and the missing part is taken from the germline J gene. This sequence joins TRBV2 and TRBJ1-2, with a weak D call TRBD1 (6 bases). CDR3 length: 14 residues. Per the germline V gene, CDR1 is SNHLY and CDR2 is FYNNEI. This chain's CDR3 is CASGERQVLDDYTF. CDR3 bases read: TGTGCCAGCGGGGAACGACAGGTACTAGACGAC. The full variable domain, in which reference TRBV2 and TRBJ1-2 provide the parts outside the CDR3, is EPEVTQTPSHQVTQMGQEVILRCVPISNHLYFYWYRQILGQKVEFLVSFYNNEISEKSEIFDDQFSVERPDGSNFTLKIRSTKLEDSAMYFCASGERQVLDDYTFGSGTRLTVV.

Partial CDR3 DNA: TGTGCCAGCAGCTTGAATACAGGCGTTTATGGT. It specifies CASSLNTGVYG. The full CDR3 reads CASSLNTGVYGQYF. This sequence joins TRBV7-9 and TRBJ2-4, with D possibly being TRBD1 (5 bases). Sequencing ends 3 residues short of the CDR3 end; the germline J gene provides the rest. This CDR3 region has 14 residues. CDR1 and CDR2 from the germline V gene are SEHNR and FQNEAQ (reference sequence).

On this clone itself: The CDR3 end lies 3 residues beyond the end of the read and is filled in from the germline J gene. The J gene is TRBJ1-2, the V gene TRBV7-8, with D perhaps matching TRBD1 (5 bases). Germline CDR1 reads SGHVS; CDR2 reads FQNEAQ. The length of the CDR3 is 15 residues. CDR3 amino acids: CASSRTSGAYNDYTF. CDR3 DNA, as far as it was read: TGTGCCAGCAGCCGCACTAGCGGGGCCTACAATGAC.

A remark on this clone: The missing CDR3 end, 3 residues past where the read stops, is filled in from the germline J gene. V is TRBV20-1 and J is TRBJ2-5; 8 bases are shared with TRBD2. J was trimmed by 5 bases and V by 6 bases; bases with no gene match: 14. This CDR3 is built from 15 residues. Germline values: CDR1 DFQATT, CDR2 SNEGSKA (reference sequence). The CDR3: CSATSRRGVGETQYF. CDR3 DNA (partial): TGCAGTGCCACGTCGAGGCGGGGGGTTGGTGAGACC.

In the case of this clone: The CDR3 end falls 3 residues outside the read, so it is completed with the germline J gene. V usage is TRBV27 and J usage is TRBJ1-2, with 8 bases that match TRBD1. The CDR3 extends over 16 amino acids. Germline lookup yields CDR1 MNHEY and CDR2 SMNVEV (reference sequence). The V and J ends lost 2 bases and 4 bases, in that order; junction bases with no gene match: 9. CDR3 sequence: CASSLGTGAGFYGYTF. The part of the CDR3 DNA that was read is TGTGCCAGCAGTTTAGGGACAGGAGCGGGATTCTATGGC.

In regard to this clone: The read ends 3 residues early relative to the CDR3; the germline J gene fills the gap. Other DNA sequences in the same sample also yield this CDR3. The V and J genes are TRBV19 and TRBJ2-5, with D perhaps matching TRBD2 (5 bases). The V end was cut by 3 bases, the J end by 1 base, with 15 bases between. This CDR3 has 16 residues. Germline loops: CDR1 LNHDA, CDR2 SQIVND (reference sequence). CDR3 sequence: CASSIDLSSGQETQYF. CDR3 DNA (partial): TGTGCCAGTAGTATTGATCTATCCAGCGGCCAAGAGACC. Full variable domain (missing parts from reference TRBV19 and TRBJ2-5): DGGITQSPKYLFRKEGQNVTLSCEQNLNHDAMYWYRQDPGQGLRLIYYSQIVNDFQKGDIAEGYSVSREKKESFPLTVTSAQKNPTAFYLCASSIDLSSGQETQYFGPGTRLLVL.

Regarding this clone: The sequence runs out 3 residues before the end of the CDR3; the remainder is reconstructed from the germline J gene. The chain combines TRBV28 with TRBJ2-2; 10 nucleotides align to TRBD1. Germline CDR1 reads MDHEN; CDR2 reads SYDVKM. The trim removed 5 bases at V and 4 bases at J, leaving 4 bases unmatched. The CDR3 spans 15 residues. CDR3 amino acids: CASSARTGGTGELFF. The CDR3 DNA, read in part, is TGTGCCAGCAGTGCCCGGACAGGGGGCACCGGGGAG.

Concerning this clone: The junction and the germline gene differ at one end; a read error may be behind it. The DNA ends 3 residues before the CDR3 does, and the rest of the CDR3 is filled in from the germline J gene. The chain recombines TRBV4-2 with TRBJ2-3, with 9 nucleotides matching TRBD1. Germline V gene sequence: CDR1 LGHNA, CDR2 YNFKEQ. The CDR3 runs 15 residues. The CDR3 is CASSQSLGTGFAQYF. The sequenced CDR3 bases are TGCGCCAGCAGCCAATCGCTAGGGACAGGGTTTGCG.

As regards this clone: The observed sequence ends 3 residues before the CDR3 terminus, with the missing tail filled in from the germline J gene. V usage is TRBV20-1 and J usage is TRBJ1-5, with a tentative D call TRBD1 (6 bases). There are 15 residues in the CDR3. V was pared by 6 bases and J by 1 base, with 16 bases between. Germline V CDR1 and CDR2: DFQATT, SNEGSKA (reference sequence). CDR3 in amino acids: CSASPGHLSNQPQHF. The sequenced CDR3 bases are TGCAGTGCAAGCCCGGGACACTTGAGCAATCAGCCC.

On this clone itself: The read comes to an end 3 residues before the CDR3 does, leaving the germline J gene to fill in the end. V gene TRBV7-2 combines with J gene TRBJ1-2; D ambiguous. Germline assignment: CDR1 SGHTA and CDR2 FQGNSA. CDR3 length equals 15 residues. The DNA read from the CDR3 is TGTGCCAGCAGCAAAACTAGCGGGAATTCCTACGAC. This sequence encodes CASSKTSGNSYD. The whole CDR3 protein is CASSKTSGNSYDYTF.

CDR3 residues: CASKERGQYTDTYTF. CDR3 DNA, as far as it was read: TGTGCCAGTAAGGAAAGGGGGCAATACACAGATACC. The rearrangement links TRBV19 to TRBJ1-2; 7 nucleotides line up with TRBD1. The read ends 3 residues early relative to the CDR3; the germline J gene fills the gap. The CDR3 length is 15 residues. Germline CDR1 and CDR2: LNHDA and SQIVND (reference sequence). The variable domain in full, completed from reference TRBV19 and TRBJ1-2, reads DGGITQSPKYLFRKEGQNVTLSCEQNLNHDAMYWYRQDPGQGLRLIYYSQIVNDFQKGDIAEGYSVSREKKESFPLTVTSAQKNPTAFYLCASKERGQYTDTYTFGSGTRLTVV.

As concerns this clone: The read ends 3 residues shy of where the CDR3 ends; the end is completed using the germline J gene. This sequence joins TRBV6-2 or TRBV6-3 and TRBJ2-1; maybe TRBD2 (5 bases). With 5 bases removed from V and 6 bases from J, the gap between germline ends came to 17 bases. The CDR3 consists of 15 residues. CDR1 is MNHEY and CDR2 is SVGEGT in the germline V gene. The CDR3 spells CASSPNLKLGNEQFF. Partial CDR3 DNA: TGTGCCAGCAGTCCGAATTTGAAACTAGGCAATGAG.